Following are 8 T cell receptor beta chains from one sample sequenced in a study of T cell responses to AZD1222 COVID-19 vaccine. The assay was immunoSEQ multiplex PCR, and TCRdb's table has in-frame clones only and misses some. Of under 150,000 clones listed, around 83% are singletons. The sample was peripheral blood, taken on day 0 of MenACWY control vaccination. These receptors all stem from an adult in good health.

The genes are TRBV3-1 (or the pseudogene TRBV3-2) and TRBJ1-4; unclear D gene. V was shortened by 4 bases and J by 0 bases, with 6 bases between the two germline ends. The CDR3 covers 14 residues. Germline V gives CDR1 LGHDT, CDR2 YNNKEL (reference sequence). The CDR3 sequence is CASSRTATNEKLFF. DNA of the CDR3: TGTGCCAGCAGCCGAACTGCAACTAATGAAAAACTGTTTTTT.

This clone occurred a few times. This rearrangement joins TRBV3-1 (or the pseudogene TRBV3-2) to TRBJ1-4, with D uncertain. There are 12 residues in the CDR3. The V end lost 2 bases, the J end lost 5 bases, and 3 bases lay between the germline ends. Per germline, CDR1 LGHDT and CDR2 YNNKEL (reference sequence). In DNA form, the CDR3 reads TGTGCCAGCAGCCAATCGAATGAAAAACTGTTTTTT. Translated: CASSQSNEKLFF.

V gene TRBV7-9 combines with J gene TRBJ2-3; 8 bases fit TRBD2. Looked up from germline, CDR1 is SEHNR and CDR2 is FQNEAQ (reference sequence). The CDR3 totals 13 residues. The V gene end was trimmed by 5 bases and the J gene end by 5 bases; junction bases not matched to a gene: 3. CDR3 protein: CASSERGLDTQYF. The CDR3, as DNA: TGTGCCAGCAGCGAGCGGGGGTTAGATACGCAGTATTTT.

The chain uses TRBV5-1 and TRBJ1-2, with 10 bases that match TRBD1. The CDR3 is 14 residues long. J gave up 8 bases and V 4 bases, and 8 bases lay outside the gene matches. Germline lookup yields CDR1 SGHRS and CDR2 YFSETQ. CDR3 protein: CASSPFGTGEGYTF. In nucleotides, the CDR3 is TGCGCCAGCAGCCCGTTCGGGACAGGGGAGGGCTACACCTTC.

V gene TRBV7-8 combines with J gene TRBJ1-4, with D possibly being TRBD1 (5 bases). Trimming removed 1 base from V and 4 bases from J, with 7 bases in between. This CDR3 has 14 residues. The germline gives CDR1 SGHVS, CDR2 FQNEAQ. DNA of the CDR3: TGTGCCAGCAGCTTAGTGGGACTTAATGAAAAACTGTTTTTT. This sequence encodes CASSLVGLNEKLFF.

The count of this clone is one. The rearrangement joins TRBV6-5 to TRBJ2-7; D may correspond to TRBD1 or TRBD2 (7 bases each). V shed 6 bases and J shed 0 bases, with 15 bases lying between them. Germline lookup yields CDR1 MNHEY and CDR2 SVGAGI. CDR3 size: 15 residues. CDR3 nucleotide sequence: TGTGCCAGCAGACGGGCGGGGGACAGCTCCTACGAGCAGTACGTC. It encodes CASRRAGDSSYEQYV.

The rearrangement joins TRBV10-2 to TRBJ1-1; possible D gene TRBD1, 6 bases. The CDR3 runs to 17 residues. V was pared by 2 bases and J by 2 bases, with 18 bases between. Germline loops: CDR1 WSHSY, CDR2 SAAADI. CDR3 nucleotide sequence: TGCGCCAGCAGTGAGGGTTCCCTTGGACAGTTCAACACTGAAGCTTTCTTT. Its translation is CASSEGSLGQFNTEAFF.

On this clone itself: Other DNA sequences from this sample encode an identical CDR3 as well. The V gene is TRBV2, the J gene TRBJ1-1; the D gene is possibly TRBD1 (5 bases). The ends were cut back, 6 bases at V and 6 bases at J, with 8 bases in the middle. The CDR3 extends over 11 amino acids. Germline CDR1 and CDR2: SNHLY and FYNNEI. The CDR3 sequence is CASREGSEAFF. CDR3 bases: TGTGCCAGCAGGGAGGGGTCTGAAGCTTTCTTT.